Listed below are T cell receptor beta chains from one sample, sequenced in a study of T cell repertoires in cytomegalovirus infection. TCRdb re-derived calls from the reads in MiXCR, one entry per CDR3 protein. The sample lists 560,000 or so distinct CDR3 sequences; approximately 15% were seen once. Sample: CD8+ T cells from PBMCs. The receptors were sampled from a human donor in good health (CMV status not recorded). Some clones in this sample may be carry-over from other donors' samples. Each CDR3 is given with its conserved first and last residue. D genes are given only for firm matches. Size is stated for part of the rows, as once, few or many counts, or as a class when the clone is expanded.

d_gene | j_gene | abundance | v_gene | CDR3aa | CDR3nt
- | TRBJ1-5 | - | TRBV19 | CASSMAPGAGQPQHF | TGTGCCAGTAGTATGGCCCCCGGGGCCGGGCAGCCCCAGCATTTT
- | TRBJ2-6 | many | TRBV15 | CATSRASGANVLTF | TGTGCCACCAGCAGAGCATCTGGGGCCAACGTCCTGACTTTC
TRBD1 | TRBJ2-7 | few | TRBV2 | CASSSTGSLGDEQYF | TGTGCCAGCAGTTCGACAGGGAGCCTTGGGGACGAGCAGTACTTC
- | TRBJ1-5 | - | TRBV15 | CATSRTGQGSFSNQPQHF | TGTGCCACCAGCAGAACCGGTCAAGGGTCCTTTAGCAATCAGCCCCAGCATTTT
- | TRBJ1-1 | many | TRBV7-6 | CASSLANGGTTEAFF | TGTGCCAGCAGCTTAGCAAATGGAGGGACTACTGAAGCTTTCTTT
- | TRBJ1-5 | few | TRBV4-2 | CASSQFGSDRRDQPQHF | TGTGCCAGCAGCCAATTCGGTAGTGACCGGCGGGATCAGCCCCAGCATTTT
TRBD1 | TRBJ2-2 | many | TRBV7-9 | CASSFTGVTNTGELFF | TGTGCCAGCAGCTTTACAGGGGTGACGAACACCGGGGAGCTGTTTTTT
TRBD2 | TRBJ2-1 | many | TRBV11-1 | CASSLDSSGSSYNEQFF | TGTGCCAGCAGCTTAGATAGTAGCGGGAGTTCCTACAATGAGCAGTTCTTC
- | TRBJ2-7 | few | TRBV9 | CASSPGVQGGYEQYF | TGTGCCAGCAGCCCCGGGGTCCAGGGAGGTTACGAGCAGTACTTC
TRBD1 | TRBJ2-7 | - | TRBV5-5 | CASSPRGSGYEQYF | TGTGCCAGCAGCCCCAGGGGGTCAGGATACGAGCAGTACTTC
- | TRBJ1-2 | - | TRBV27 | CASSLRGAQGYTF | TGTGCCAGCAGTTTACGGGGGGCGCAGGGCTACACCTTC
TRBD2 | TRBJ2-3 | - | TRBV12-3/TRBV12-4 | CASSERGSTDTQYF | TGTGCCAGCAGTGAGCGGGGGAGCACAGATACGCAGTATTTT
- | TRBJ1-2 | many | TRBV12-3/TRBV12-4 | CASSPRVGYGYTF | TGTGCCAGCAGTCCCAGGGTGGGCTATGGCTACACCTTC
TRBD2 | TRBJ2-1 | many | TRBV7-2 | CASSFYLTSGRNNEQFF | TGTGCCAGCAGCTTCTACTTGACTAGCGGGAGGAACAATGAGCAGTTCTTC
TRBD2 | TRBJ2-7 | many | TRBV7-6 | CASSTGTRLYEQYF | TGTGCCAGCAGCACCGGGACTAGACTCTACGAGCAGTACTTC
TRBD2 | TRBJ2-1 | - | TRBV5-1 | CASTTSGGGFEQFF | TGCGCCAGTACCACTAGCGGGGGGGGCTTTGAGCAGTTCTTC
TRBD2 | TRBJ2-3 | many | TRBV2 | CASSEGTSGSTDTQYF | TGTGCCAGCAGTGAAGGGACTAGCGGTAGCACAGATACGCAGTATTTT
- | TRBJ2-7 | - | TRBV13 | CASSADGYSPYYEQYF | TGTGCCAGCAGCGCTGACGGCTACAGCCCCTACTACGAGCAGTACTTC
TRBD1 | TRBJ2-7 | - | TRBV5-4 | CASSPIPGQGIHEQYF | TGTGCCAGCAGCCCGATACCGGGACAGGGTATCCACGAGCAGTACTTC
TRBD2 | TRBJ2-1 | many | TRBV4-1 | CASSPGLAVDEQFF | TGCGCCAGCAGCCCGGGACTAGCGGTAGATGAGCAGTTCTTC
- | TRBJ1-6 | few | TRBV20-1 | CSAPRSFSVDNSPLHF | TGCAGTGCCCCGAGGTCTTTCTCCGTGGATAATTCACCCCTCCACTTT
TRBD2 | TRBJ2-3 | - | TRBV29-1 | CSVEPRGGRIDTQYF | TGCAGCGTTGAGCCCCGGGGAGGGCGGATAGATACGCAGTATTTT
- | TRBJ1-1 | - | TRBV12-3/TRBV12-4 | CASSGDRREAFF | TGTGCCAGCAGTGGGGACCGACGCGAAGCTTTCTTT
- | TRBJ1-5 | few | TRBV15 | CATSRVPNQPQHF | TGTGCCACCAGCAGAGTCCCTAATCAGCCCCAGCATTTT
- | TRBJ1-1 | many | TRBV27 | CASSPGGTNTEAFF | TGTGCCAGCAGTCCCGGGGGGACGAACACTGAAGCTTTCTTT
- | TRBJ1-2 | - | TRBV29-1 | CSVLSLYGYTF | TGCAGCGTCCTCTCGCTCTATGGCTACACCTTC
- | TRBJ2-2 | - | TRBV28 | CASGPPRPGGLFF | TGTGCCAGCGGGCCGCCCCGACCCGGGGGGCTGTTTTTT
- | TRBJ1-4 | - | TRBV28 | CASSPLRDTEDNNEKLFF | TGTGCCAGCAGTCCACTCCGGGACACCGAGGATAATAATGAAAAACTGTTTTTT
- | TRBJ1-2 | many | TRBV19 | CASSPPTTTHGYTF | TGTGCCAGTAGTCCCCCGACCACGACCCATGGCTACACCTTC
- | TRBJ2-2 | - | TRBV6-6 | CASSYSSREFTGELFF | TGTGCCAGCAGTTACTCGTCCAGGGAATTCACCGGGGAGCTGTTTTTT
TRBD2 | TRBJ2-3 | - | TRBV3-1 | CASSQDPAGGSTDTQYF | TGTGCCAGCAGCCAAGATCCAGCGGGGGGTTCCACAGATACGCAGTATTTT
TRBD1 | TRBJ2-3 | many | TRBV6-1 | CASSTQGAETGFPTDTQYF | TGTGCCAGCAGCACACAGGGGGCTGAGACAGGGTTCCCCACAGATACGCAGTATTTT
- | TRBJ2-7 | few | TRBV6-5 | CASSSDTDIYEQYF | TGTGCCAGCAGTTCCGACACTGATATTTACGAGCAGTACTTC
- | TRBJ1-2 | - | TRBV14 | CASSQVGDYGYTF | TGTGCCAGCAGCCAAGTGGGGGACTATGGCTACACCTTC
- | TRBJ2-1 | few | TRBV4-1 | CASSSQAVARVEQFF | TGCGCCAGCAGCTCCCAGGCAGTAGCGAGGGTTGAGCAGTTCTTC
- | TRBJ2-7 | - | TRBV16 | CASSQSRAEQYF | TGTGCCAGCAGCCAATCGCGGGCGGAGCAGTACTTC
TRBD2 | TRBJ2-3 | once | TRBV7-6 | CASSFTAGAVVTQYF | TGTGCTAGCAGCTTCACAGCGGGAGCGGTAGTTACGCAGTATTTT
- | TRBJ2-2 | few | TRBV27 | CASSFWGSGELFF | TGTGCCAGCAGTTTCTGGGGATCCGGGGAGCTGTTTTTT
- | TRBJ1-4 | - | TRBV15 | CATSRYRGSANEKLFF | TGTGCCACCAGCCGATATAGAGGGTCAGCTAATGAAAAACTGTTTTTT
- | TRBJ1-6 | - | TRBV3-1 | CASSHRVPWNSPLHF | TGTGCCAGCAGCCACCGGGTCCCTTGGAATTCACCCCTCCACTTT
- | TRBJ1-1 | - | TRBV28 | CASSYPGPRALNTEAFF | TGTGCCAGCAGCTATCCGGGACCCCGGGCCCTAAACACTGAAGCTTTCTTT
- | TRBJ1-1 | - | TRBV3-1 | CASSQEGGRYTEAFF | TGTGCCAGCAGCCAAGAAGGGGGTCGGTACACTGAAGCTTTCTTT
- | TRBJ2-5 | few | TRBV27 | CASSTRGARQETQYF | TGTGCCAGCAGTACCCGCGGGGCACGGCAAGAGACCCAGTACTTC
TRBD2 | TRBJ2-7 | many | TRBV27 | CASSLSTSGRGEQYF | TGTGCCAGCAGTTTATCGACTAGCGGGAGGGGTGAGCAGTACTTC
- | TRBJ2-7 | many | TRBV7-9 | CASSSPTGTSTYEQYF | TGTGCCAGCAGCTCGCCTACCGGGACTTCCACCTACGAGCAGTACTTC
TRBD1 | TRBJ2-1 | many | TRBV6-1 | CASYRDSYNEQFF | TGTGCCAGCTACCGGGACAGCTACAATGAGCAGTTCTTC
TRBD2 | TRBJ2-1 | few | TRBV9 | CASSGGASGDNEQFF | TGTGCCAGCAGCGGTGGGGCTAGCGGGGACAATGAGCAGTTCTTC
TRBD1 | TRBJ1-4 | many | TRBV7-6 | CASSPKTGALVELFF | TGTGCCAGCAGCCCGAAGACAGGGGCCCTTGTGGAACTGTTTTTT
- | TRBJ2-3 | many | TRBV7-3 | CASSLEGSTDTQYF | TGTGCCAGCAGCTTAGAAGGTAGCACAGATACGCAGTATTTT
- | TRBJ1-2 | - | TRBV19 | CASSDGPYYGYTF | TGTGCCAGTAGTGACGGACCGTACTATGGCTACACCTTC
TRBD2 | TRBJ2-3 | - | TRBV28 | CASSLVLAGLTDTQYF | TGTGCCAGCAGTTTAGTGTTAGCGGGACTCACAGATACGCAGTATTTT
TRBD1 | TRBJ2-7 | many | TRBV12-3/TRBV12-4 | CASRKTGGETYSYEQYF | TGTGCCAGCAGGAAGACAGGGGGCGAAACCTACTCCTACGAGCAGTACTTC
TRBD2 | TRBJ2-1 | few | TRBV28 | CASSTQREDSYNEQFF | TGTGCCAGCAGCACCCAGCGGGAGGACTCCTACAATGAGCAGTTCTTC
- | TRBJ1-1 | - | TRBV19 | CASSIASEAFF | TGTGCCAGTAGTATAGCTTCAGAAGCTTTCTTT
TRBD2 | TRBJ2-3 | once | TRBV6-1 | CAIIERGGLADTQYF | TGTGCCATTATTGAGCGGGGGGGCCTCGCAGATACGCAGTATTTT
- | TRBJ1-2 | many | TRBV7-9 | CASSYPRREAPNYGYTF | TGTGCCAGCAGTTACCCCCGCCGGGAGGCTCCTAACTATGGCTACACCTTC
TRBD2 | TRBJ2-1 | few | TRBV4-2 | CASSQDPPLAHLGNEQFF | TGTGCCAGCAGCCAAGATCCTCCACTAGCGCATCTTGGGAATGAGCAGTTCTTC
- | TRBJ2-2 | many | TRBV7-8 | CASSLGILGGTLPGELFF | TGTGCCAGCAGCTTAGGAATCCTCGGGGGCACACTCCCCGGGGAGCTGTTTTTT
- | TRBJ2-3 | few | TRBV7-7 | CASSPRGSSTDTQYF | TGTGCTAGCAGCCCGCGGGGCAGTAGCACAGATACGCAGTATTTT